This T cell receptor beta chain was sequenced for a study of T cell changes during pregnancy in multiple sclerosis. Trimming took 4 bases from V and 1 from J; bases not matched to a gene: 4. In germline, CDR1 is MNHNY, CDR2 SVGAGI (reference sequence). CDR3 length: 16 amino acids. This table comes from immunoSEQ multiplex PCR, and its TCRdb copy is limited to in-frame clones, with some not included. The table includes roughly 40,000 clones, roughly 90% detected once. The material sequenced was CD8+ T cells from peripheral blood mononuclear cells, taken in the first trimester of pregnancy. The genes are TRBV6-6 and TRBJ2-5, with TRBD2 identical over 12 bases. The TCR comes from a female donor with multiple sclerosis, enrolled in a pregnancy study. CDR3 nucleotide sequence: TGTGCCAGCAGTTTACCTAGCGGGGGGGCCCAAGAGACCCAGTACTTC. This codes for CASSLPSGGAQETQYF.